Listed below are T cell receptor beta chains from one sample, sequenced in a study of blood T cell repertoires in COVID-19. Profiled with immunoSEQ multiplex PCR; TCRdb holds only in-frame clones, not every one. The sample carries 250,000 to 350,000 clones, 84% recorded once. Sequencing was carried out using peripheral blood. These receptors all stem from a human donor with COVID-19, enrolled during active disease. The donor label of this sample is uncertain. Each CDR3 is given with its conserved first and last residue. The D gene is left open where the match is weak. Clone size, where shown, is once, few, many, or a class for clones that have expanded.

CDR3 protein: CASSSTQPIPGTSGGDTGELFF
CDR3 DNA: TGTGCCAGCAGCTCCACCCAGCCAATACCCGGGACTAGCGGGGGGGACACCGGGGAGCTGTTTTTT
V gene: TRBV7-4
clone size: -
D gene: TRBD2
J gene: TRBJ2-2

CDR3 protein: CASARTGENTEAFF
CDR3 DNA: TGCGCCAGCGCCAGGACAGGGGAGAACACTGAAGCTTTCTTT
V gene: TRBV5-1
clone size: -
D gene: TRBD1
J gene: TRBJ1-1

CDR3 protein: CASSSNRGVYEQYF
CDR3 DNA: TGTGCCAGTAGTTCAAACAGGGGGGTCTACGAGCAGTACTTC
V gene: TRBV19
clone size: -
D gene: TRBD1
J gene: TRBJ2-7

CDR3 protein: CASSFLLAGTDTQYF
CDR3 DNA: TGTGCCAGCAGCTTTCTTCTAGCGGGAACAGATACGCAGTATTTT
V gene: TRBV7-6
clone size: -
D gene: TRBD2
J gene: TRBJ2-3

CDR3 protein: CASSLEGRGRADTQYF
CDR3 DNA: TGCGCCAGCAGCTTGGAAGGCAGGGGGCGAGCAGATACGCAGTATTTT
V gene: TRBV5-1
clone size: -
D gene: TRBD1
J gene: TRBJ2-3

CDR3 protein: CASSPRAGVYEQYF
CDR3 DNA: TGTGCCAGCTCACCACGGGCAGGGGTCTACGAGCAGTACTTC
V gene: TRBV18
clone size: -
D gene: -
J gene: TRBJ2-7

CDR3 protein: CASDPGQGTGELFF
CDR3 DNA: TGCGCCAGCGATCCGGGTCAGGGCACCGGGGAGCTGTTTTTT
V gene: TRBV5-1
clone size: -
D gene: -
J gene: TRBJ2-2

CDR3 protein: CASSWETGSNQPQHF
CDR3 DNA: TGCGCCAGCAGCTGGGAGACAGGGAGCAATCAGCCCCAGCATTTT
V gene: TRBV5-1
clone size: -
D gene: TRBD1
J gene: TRBJ1-5

CDR3 protein: CASSWWGQGPNQPQHF
CDR3 DNA: TGTGCCAGCAGTTGGTGGGGGCAGGGTCCTAATCAGCCCCAGCATTTT
V gene: TRBV28
clone size: -
D gene: -
J gene: TRBJ1-5

CDR3 protein: CASGYRGTEAFF
CDR3 DNA: TGTGCCAGCGGATACAGGGGCACTGAAGCTTTCTTT
V gene: TRBV6-5
clone size: -
D gene: TRBD1
J gene: TRBJ1-1

CDR3 protein: CASSRLLRDSLGTDTQYF
CDR3 DNA: TGCGCCAGCAGCCGCCTCTTACGGGACTCCCTAGGGACAGATACGCAGTATTTT
V gene: TRBV4-1
clone size: -
D gene: -
J gene: TRBJ2-3

CDR3 protein: CASSLLGDGREQFF
CDR3 DNA: TGTGCCAGCAGCTTACTGGGGGACGGGAGGGAGCAGTTCTTC
V gene: TRBV5-4
clone size: once
D gene: TRBD2
J gene: TRBJ2-1

CDR3 protein: CASSLATGAGELFF
CDR3 DNA: TGTGCCAGCAGCTTGGCCACAGGGGCCGGGGAGCTGTTTTTT
V gene: TRBV5-5
clone size: -
D gene: TRBD1
J gene: TRBJ2-2

CDR3 protein: CASSQQYGYTF
CDR3 DNA: TGTGCCAGCAGCCAACAGTATGGCTACACCTTC
V gene: TRBV3-1/TRBV3-2
clone size: -
D gene: -
J gene: TRBJ1-2

CDR3 protein: CASSFWGSGTSEQYF
CDR3 DNA: TGTGCCAGCAGCTTTTGGGGTAGCGGGACTAGCGAGCAGTACTTC
V gene: TRBV5-6
clone size: -
D gene: TRBD2
J gene: TRBJ2-7

CDR3 protein: CASRGPGGYEQYF
CDR3 DNA: TGTGCCAGCAGGGGGCCGGGGGGCTACGAGCAGTACTTC
V gene: TRBV12-3/TRBV12-4
clone size: -
D gene: TRBD2
J gene: TRBJ2-7

CDR3 protein: CASSQDKRTSGFGELFF
CDR3 DNA: TGTGCCAGCAGCCAAGATAAGAGGACTAGCGGATTCGGGGAGCTGTTTTTT
V gene: TRBV4-2
clone size: -
D gene: TRBD2
J gene: TRBJ2-2

CDR3 protein: CATSDPGTEPPGELFF
CDR3 DNA: TGTGCCACCAGTGACCCAGGGACAGAACCTCCCGGGGAGCTGTTTTTT
V gene: TRBV24-1
clone size: -
D gene: TRBD1
J gene: TRBJ2-2

CDR3 protein: CSVEGSRFGVSYTF
CDR3 DNA: TGCAGCGTTGAAGGGTCAAGGTTCGGAGTGAGCTACACCTTC
V gene: TRBV29-1
clone size: once
D gene: -
J gene: TRBJ1-2

CDR3 protein: CASSIASGRGGSLPDTQYF
CDR3 DNA: TGTGCCAGTAGTATTGCCTCGGGGAGGGGCGGGAGTTTGCCAGATACGCAGTATTTT
V gene: TRBV19
clone size: -
D gene: TRBD2
J gene: TRBJ2-3

CDR3 protein: CASSLPGTSGLEQYF
CDR3 DNA: TGTGCCAGCAGTTTACCCGGGACTAGCGGGCTCGAGCAGTACTTC
V gene: TRBV28
clone size: -
D gene: TRBD2
J gene: TRBJ2-7

CDR3 protein: CASSDTVLSSYEQYF
CDR3 DNA: TGTGCCAGCAGTGACACAGTATTATCCTCCTACGAGCAGTACTTC
V gene: TRBV28
clone size: -
D gene: -
J gene: TRBJ2-7

CDR3 protein: CASSLHGGLVYGYTF
CDR3 DNA: TGTGCCAGCAGCTTACACGGGGGGCTAGTCTATGGCTACACCTTC
V gene: TRBV7-3
clone size: -
D gene: -
J gene: TRBJ1-2

CDR3 protein: CASGESSGLTDTQYF
CDR3 DNA: TGTGCCAGCGGTGAGTCTAGCGGACTCACAGATACGCAGTATTTT
V gene: TRBV7-3
clone size: -
D gene: TRBD2
J gene: TRBJ2-3

CDR3 protein: CASSERQLRDTQYF
CDR3 DNA: TGTGCCAGCAGTGAGAGACAGTTACGAGATACGCAGTATTTT
V gene: TRBV2
clone size: -
D gene: -
J gene: TRBJ2-3

CDR3 protein: CASSTGLADTQYF
CDR3 DNA: TGTGCCAGTAGTACCGGACTAGCTGATACGCAGTATTTT
V gene: TRBV19
clone size: -
D gene: TRBD2
J gene: TRBJ2-3

CDR3 protein: CASSLGASRQFQETQYF
CDR3 DNA: TGCGCCAGCAGCTTGGGGGCTAGCAGACAATTCCAAGAGACCCAGTACTTC
V gene: TRBV5-1
clone size: once
D gene: -
J gene: TRBJ2-5

CDR3 protein: CASSSLFTVGGAEAFF
CDR3 DNA: TGTGCCAGCAGTTCTCTGTTCACAGTGGGGGGGGCTGAAGCTTTCTTT
V gene: TRBV27
clone size: -
D gene: -
J gene: TRBJ1-1

CDR3 protein: CASSQGTGTYEQYF
CDR3 DNA: TGTGCCAGCAGCCAAGGGACAGGGACCTACGAGCAGTACTTC
V gene: TRBV7-6
clone size: -
D gene: TRBD1
J gene: TRBJ2-7

CDR3 protein: CASGRGGNTIYF
CDR3 DNA: TGTGCCAGCGGCCGCGGAGGAAACACCATATATTTT
V gene: TRBV3-1/TRBV3-2
clone size: -
D gene: -
J gene: TRBJ1-3

CDR3 protein: CASLFSGANVLTF
CDR3 DNA: TGTGCCAGCCTGTTCTCTGGGGCCAACGTCCTGACTTTC
V gene: TRBV28
clone size: -
D gene: -
J gene: TRBJ2-6

CDR3 protein: CASSDGQGADQPQHF
CDR3 DNA: TGTGCCAGCAGCGACGGGCAGGGGGCAGATCAGCCCCAGCATTTT
V gene: TRBV6-2/TRBV6-3
clone size: -
D gene: TRBD1
J gene: TRBJ1-5

CDR3 protein: CASSDKGGGSGYGYTF
CDR3 DNA: TGTGCCAGCAGCGATAAAGGCGGGGGTAGCGGCTATGGCTACACCTTC
V gene: TRBV7-3
clone size: -
D gene: -
J gene: TRBJ1-2

CDR3 protein: CASSFQRIQETQYF
CDR3 DNA: TGTGCCAGCAGTTTTCAGCGGATCCAAGAAACCCAGTACTTC
V gene: TRBV28
clone size: -
D gene: -
J gene: TRBJ2-5

CDR3 protein: CASSLDRGRYNEQFF
CDR3 DNA: TGTGCCAGCAGCCTCGACAGGGGAAGATACAATGAGCAGTTCTTC
V gene: TRBV6-5
clone size: -
D gene: TRBD1
J gene: TRBJ2-1

CDR3 protein: CASSPYASLSYEQYF
CDR3 DNA: TGTGCCAGCAGTCCATATGCGTCTCTTTCCTACGAGCAGTACTTC
V gene: TRBV27
clone size: once
D gene: -
J gene: TRBJ2-7

CDR3 protein: CASSQEGLAGDNEQFF
CDR3 DNA: TGCGCCAGCAGCCAAGAGGGGCTAGCGGGAGACAATGAGCAGTTCTTC
V gene: TRBV4-3
clone size: -
D gene: TRBD2
J gene: TRBJ2-1

CDR3 protein: CASSSPSSNRELFF
CDR3 DNA: TGTGCCAGCAGTTCCCCCTCGTCTAATCGGGAGCTGTTTTTT
V gene: TRBV27
clone size: -
D gene: -
J gene: TRBJ2-2

CDR3 protein: CASSYSGTRGGYTF
CDR3 DNA: TGTGCCAGCAGTTACTCGGGCACCCGTGGTGGCTACACCTTC
V gene: TRBV6-5
clone size: -
D gene: -
J gene: TRBJ1-2

CDR3 protein: CASSDPPPVRPQFTITLHF
CDR3 DNA: TGTGCCAGCAGTGACCCCCCCCCGGTACGGCCACAGTTTACCATCACCCTCCACTTT
V gene: TRBV6-4
clone size: -
D gene: -
J gene: TRBJ1-6

CDR3 protein: CASSQVPGQGLSTDTQYF
CDR3 DNA: TGTGCCAGCAGCCAAGTCCCGGGACAGGGGCTTAGCACAGATACGCAGTATTTT
V gene: TRBV3-1/TRBV3-2
clone size: -
D gene: TRBD1
J gene: TRBJ2-3

CDR3 protein: CASSAGTGAFEKLFF
CDR3 DNA: TGCGCCAGCAGTGCCGGGACAGGGGCCTTTGAAAAACTGTTTTTT
V gene: TRBV5-1
clone size: -
D gene: TRBD1
J gene: TRBJ1-4

CDR3 protein: CASSFLAGSSYNEQFF
CDR3 DNA: TGCGCCAGCAGCTTTCTAGCGGGAAGCTCCTACAATGAGCAGTTCTTC
V gene: TRBV5-1
clone size: -
D gene: TRBD2
J gene: TRBJ2-1

CDR3 protein: CASSLGTRGQISTDTQYF
CDR3 DNA: TGCGCCAGCAGCTTGGGGACCCGGGGACAGATCTCCACAGATACGCAGTATTTT
V gene: TRBV5-1
clone size: -
D gene: TRBD1
J gene: TRBJ2-3

CDR3 protein: CAISDQQGAPGSPLHF
CDR3 DNA: TGTGCCATCAGTGATCAACAGGGGGCGCCGGGATCACCCCTCCACTTT
V gene: TRBV10-3
clone size: -
D gene: TRBD1
J gene: TRBJ1-6

CDR3 protein: CASSLGGRDTDTQYF
CDR3 DNA: TGTGCCAGCAGCTTAGGAGGGAGGGACACAGATACGCAGTATTTT
V gene: TRBV7-2
clone size: -
D gene: TRBD2
J gene: TRBJ2-3

CDR3 protein: CSVVPSGVANEKLFF
CDR3 DNA: TGCAGCGTTGTGCCGTCGGGGGTTGCTAATGAAAAACTGTTTTTT
V gene: TRBV29-1
clone size: -
D gene: -
J gene: TRBJ1-4

CDR3 protein: CASSILTGNYGYTF
CDR3 DNA: TGTGCCAGTAGTATTTTGACAGGGAACTATGGCTACACCTTC
V gene: TRBV19
clone size: -
D gene: TRBD1
J gene: TRBJ1-2

CDR3 protein: CASSLEGLAPDTQYF
CDR3 DNA: TGCGCCAGCAGCTTGGAAGGACTAGCCCCAGATACGCAGTATTTT
V gene: TRBV5-1
clone size: -
D gene: TRBD2
J gene: TRBJ2-3

CDR3 protein: CATSRERSGSGQETQYF
CDR3 DNA: TGTGCCACCAGCAGAGAAAGGAGCGGGAGTGGGCAAGAGACCCAGTACTTC
V gene: TRBV15
clone size: -
D gene: TRBD2
J gene: TRBJ2-5